This T cell receptor (beta chain) appears in the sequencing data of a study of control samples from healthy donors and cancer patients. Trimming pared 1 base from V and 5 bases from J, leaving 6 bases between. The CDR3 sequence is 13 residues long. The V gene's germline CDR1 is SGHAT and CDR2 FQNNGV. Profiled with immunoSEQ multiplex PCR; TCRdb holds only in-frame clones, not every one. This sample carries 390,000 or so clones, approximately 90% of them seen once, and the ten largest clones take 5% to 7%. The specimen sequenced was PBMCs. The receptor was derived from a middle-aged man with head and neck cancer. V and J are TRBV11-2 and TRBJ2-4; the D is unclear. Here the CDR3 DNA reads TGTGCCAGCAGCTTAGGTAAAGAAAACATTCAGTACTTC. Translating it yields CASSLGKENIQYF.